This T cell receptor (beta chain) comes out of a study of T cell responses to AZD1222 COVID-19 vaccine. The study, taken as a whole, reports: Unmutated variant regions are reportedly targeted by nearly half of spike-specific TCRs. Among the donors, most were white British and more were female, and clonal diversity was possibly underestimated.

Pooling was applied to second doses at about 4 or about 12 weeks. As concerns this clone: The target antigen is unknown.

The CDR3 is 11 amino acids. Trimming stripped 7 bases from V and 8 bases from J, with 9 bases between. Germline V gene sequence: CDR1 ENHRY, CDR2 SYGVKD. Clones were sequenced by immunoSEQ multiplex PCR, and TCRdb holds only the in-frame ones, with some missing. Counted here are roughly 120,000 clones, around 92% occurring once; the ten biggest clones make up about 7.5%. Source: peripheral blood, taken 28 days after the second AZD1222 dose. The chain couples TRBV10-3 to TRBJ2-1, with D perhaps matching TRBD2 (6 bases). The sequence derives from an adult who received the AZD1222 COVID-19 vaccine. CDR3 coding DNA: TGTGCCATCACCCGCGGGGATGAGCAGTTCTTC. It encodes CAITRGDEQFF.